These T cell receptor beta chains were read from a single sample in a study of response to subunit inactivated influenza vaccine. TCRdb analysed the RT-PCR reads with MiXCR anew, one entry per CDR3 protein. The table has fewer than 550,000 distinct CDR3 sequences, 25% seen once; the top ten hold 1.5% to 2%. The sample was CD4+ T cells sorted from PBMCs, taken more than 4 days after vaccination. These receptors originate from a man aged 50 or older who received an inactivated influenza vaccine. The CDR3 runs from the conserved cysteine through the conserved F or W. Each record gives: V gene, J gene, D gene, clone size, CDR3 DNA, CDR3 protein. A D gene is named only where the DNA matches it firmly. Only part of the rows carry a size: once, few, many, or a class if the clone is expanded.

TRBV18	TRBJ2-7	.	many	TGTGCCAGCTCAGTGAATCAAGGCGAGCAGTACTTC	CASSVNQGEQYF
TRBV6-5	TRBJ2-3	TRBD2	.	TGTGCCAGCAGTTACCACGGGACTAGCGGCACAGATACGCAGTATTTT	CASSYHGTSGTDTQYF
TRBV5-1	TRBJ2-3	.	few	TGCGCCAGCAGCGCCCAACCGACAGATACGCAGTATTTT	CASSAQPTDTQYF
TRBV3-1	TRBJ2-7	.	.	TGTGCCAGCAGCCAGGGAGGAGGCCCCTACGAGCAGTACTTC	CASSQGGGPYEQYF
TRBV3-1	TRBJ2-5	TRBD2	.	TGTGCCAGCAGCCAAGATCTCGGGACTAGCGGGAAATTCCAAGAGACCCAGTACTTC	CASSQDLGTSGKFQETQYF
TRBV18	TRBJ2-7	.	.	TGTGCCAGCTCACCGGGGGACGGCCTGGGAGAGCAGTACTTC	CASSPGDGLGEQYF
TRBV12-3/TRBV12-4	TRBJ1-3	.	.	TGTGCCAGCAGTTTTGACCCCTTAGGAAACACCATATATTTT	CASSFDPLGNTIYF
TRBV12-3/TRBV12-4	TRBJ2-1	TRBD2	few	TGTGCCAGCAGCCCAGGTTGGAGCGGGAGTTACAATGAGCAGTTCTTC	CASSPGWSGSYNEQFF
TRBV12-3/TRBV12-4	TRBJ1-2	.	.	TGTGCCAGCAGTTTAGCAGGTCTGTACTATGGCTACACCTTC	CASSLAGLYYGYTF
TRBV27	TRBJ2-5	.	.	TGTGCCAGCAGTTCCATAGGGCTTCAAGAGACCCAGTACTTC	CASSSIGLQETQYF
TRBV15	TRBJ2-2	TRBD1	.	TGTGCCACCAGCAGAGGGACAGGGAGAAAAACCGGGGAGCTGTTTTTT	CATSRGTGRKTGELFF
TRBV5-6	TRBJ2-2	.	few	TGTGCCAGCAGGTTTGGGGGGATCGGATCCGGGGAGCTGTTTTTT	CASRFGGIGSGELFF
TRBV5-1	TRBJ2-5	.	few	TGCGCCAGCAGCCCGCTGACAGGACAGAAGACCCAGTACTTC	CASSPLTGQKTQYF
TRBV4-1	TRBJ1-5	.	few	TGCGCCAGCACCCTCGGGGTGCGCGGCAATCAGCCCCAGCATTTT	CASTLGVRGNQPQHF
TRBV7-3	TRBJ2-3	.	.	TGTGCCAGCAGCTCGACACCTACAGATACGCAGTATTTT	CASSSTPTDTQYF
TRBV18	TRBJ2-7	.	.	TGTGCCAGCTCACCAAGGAGGGGGGACTACGAGCAGTACTTC	CASSPRRGDYEQYF
TRBV6-1	TRBJ2-6	TRBD2	.	TGTGCCAGCCTCCGACTAGCGGGAAATTCTGGGGCCAACGTCCTGACTTTC	CASLRLAGNSGANVLTF
TRBV29-1	TRBJ1-1	.	.	TGCAGCGTTGCGGACGGATCTTACACTGAAGCTTTCTTT	CSVADGSYTEAFF
TRBV12-3/TRBV12-4	TRBJ2-2	.	.	TGTGCCAGCACCCGGAATAGTGGGCCCGGGGAGCTGTTTTTT	CASTRNSGPGELFF
TRBV6-2/TRBV6-3	TRBJ2-1	TRBD2	.	TGTGCCAGCAGTTTTACAGCGGGAGGAGCTTACAATGAGCAGTTCTTC	CASSFTAGGAYNEQFF
TRBV5-1	TRBJ2-3	TRBD2	few	TGCGCCAGCAGGGCCGTAGCGGGAGGAAGCACAGATACGCAGTATTTT	CASRAVAGGSTDTQYF
TRBV4-3	TRBJ2-1	TRBD2	.	TGCGCCAGCAGCCATGAACTAGCGGGAGGGCAAAAACAGTTCTTC	CASSHELAGGQKQFF
TRBV5-1	TRBJ1-5	TRBD1	few	TGCGCCAGCAGCTTGGAGACAGGGGGGAATCAGCCCCAGCATTTT	CASSLETGGNQPQHF
TRBV6-2/TRBV6-3	TRBJ2-7	.	few	TGTGCCAGCAGTCAAGGGCTCGAGCAGTACTTC	CASSQGLEQYF
TRBV4-2	TRBJ2-7	TRBD2	.	TGTGCCAGCAGCCAAGATAGCCTAGCGGGGAGCTCCTACGAGCAGTACTTC	CASSQDSLAGSSYEQYF
TRBV20-1	TRBJ2-7	.	.	TGCAGTGCTAGAGATGGGACCTTGGGGCAGTACTTC	CSARDGTLGQYF
TRBV4-2	TRBJ2-4	.	few	TGTGCCAGCAGCGAGTTGGGGGTGGAAAACATTCAGTACTTC	CASSELGVENIQYF
TRBV4-3	TRBJ2-7	TRBD2	few	TGCGCCAGCAGCCAAGATGGGCGTGGGGGGGTCGAGCAGTACTTC	CASSQDGRGGVEQYF
TRBV12-3/TRBV12-4	TRBJ2-3	.	few	TGTGCCAGCAGATATTCTACCGGGGGCACAGATACGCAGTATTTT	CASRYSTGGTDTQYF
TRBV12-3/TRBV12-4	TRBJ2-6	.	.	TGTGCCAGCAGCGAATCTCGGGGTTCCTCTGGGGCCAACGTCCTGACTTTC	CASSESRGSSGANVLTF
TRBV29-1	TRBJ2-4	.	.	TGCAGCTTTGACCCAGAACGAGACATTCATTACTTC	CSFDPERDIHYF
TRBV27	TRBJ2-1	.	few	TGTGCCAGCAGAGAGACAGGCTACAATGAGCAGTTCTTC	CASRETGYNEQFF
TRBV30	TRBJ1-2	TRBD1	few	TGTGCCTGGAGAAGTCCCGGGACAGGAAACTATGGCTACACCTTC	CAWRSPGTGNYGYTF
TRBV6-1	TRBJ2-7	.	.	TGTGCCAGCAGTACAGAGACAGGAACCTACGAGCAGTACTTC	CASSTETGTYEQYF
TRBV4-3	TRBJ2-1	TRBD1	.	TGCGCCAGCAGCCAAGAAGGACAGGGGGCCAATGAGCAGTTCTTC	CASSQEGQGANEQFF
TRBV15	TRBJ2-6	.	.	TGTGCCACCAGCCACCTCAGGAGCTCTGGGGCCAACGTCCTGACTTTC	CATSHLRSSGANVLTF
TRBV25-1	TRBJ2-6	.	few	TGTGCCAGCAGGAGGGGGGCCGGGGCCAACGTCCTGACTTTC	CASRRGAGANVLTF
TRBV12-3/TRBV12-4	TRBJ2-5	TRBD2	.	TGTGCCAGCAGTATAGCGGGAGGGCCTTTGTCCCAGTACTTC	CASSIAGGPLSQYF
TRBV7-9	TRBJ1-6	.	.	TGTGCCAGCAGCTTAGTTCCGGATTCACCCCTCCACTTT	CASSLVPDSPLHF
TRBV20-1	TRBJ2-1	TRBD1	.	TGCTGTGCTAGTCTTCACGGGACAGGCTCCTACAATGAGCAGTTCTTC	CCASLHGTGSYNEQFF
TRBV20-1	TRBJ2-3	TRBD1	few	TGCAGTGCCCCGGACCTTCAGGGGGCAGGGGGCACAGATACGCAGTATTTT	CSAPDLQGAGGTDTQYF
TRBV20-1	TRBJ2-3	TRBD2	few	TGCAGTGCTGCCCGGGACTACACCTACTACACAGATACGCAGTATTTT	CSAARDYTYYTDTQYF